This T cell receptor beta chain appears in the sequencing data of a study of cytotoxic CD8 clonotypes in ibrutinib-treated CLL (TCRdb year 2021). For context, the study as a whole: The cohort was composed of about 10 relapsed/refractory and about 16 treatment-naive patients; IGHV unmutated status was identified in 17 patients. Samples at response were collected after a median of about 11 months of treatment, with a range of 6 to 36 months. On average, each sample yielded 255,043 productive templates and about 95,000 productive rearrangements. Responses were partial in roughly 24 patients and complete in 2; after median around 68 months follow-up, about 15 stayed in remission and about twelve progressed. Every remission and progressive disease sample was obtained while ibrutinib was still being received by the patients. Cryopreserved peripheral blood mononuclear cells were collected at three points: before therapy, at response, and at either sustained remission or disease progression. Longitudinal samples were available for about 30% of the 86 trial participants.

The CDR3 measures 15 amino acids from cysteine to phenylalanine. Only the CDR3 DNA is retained, 45 bases long and in frame from the first base. From the germline V gene, CDR1 is SNHLY and CDR2 is FYNNEI. The junction shows trimming of 2 bases on V and 11 bases on J, plus 18 bases between the germline ends. This clone was seen just once. Its antigen remains unidentified. No base qualities exist here, and no much larger clone lies one base off it. On a MiSeq, deep resolution sequencing aimed for a depth between 1 in 1 million and 1 in 200,000 T cells, with each clonotype covered roughly 10x on average. The immunoSEQ hsTCRB Kit was used to generate TCR beta libraries. The published analysis was carried out like this. ImmunoSEQ Data Assistant and ImmunoSEQ Analyzer were used for data analysis, and V, D and J genes were assigned according to IMGT definitions. Clonality was computed as one minus normalized Shannon entropy of productive rearrangement frequencies, ranging from 0 to 1. Public clonotype analysis was restricted to overrepresented clonotypes comprising at least 0.05% of each patient's repertoire. Roughly 12 age-matched healthy donor repertoires from immuneACCESS were used as controls for clonality. TCRdb's version of the immuneACCESS table is confined to in-frame rearrangements and falls short of the full clone set. An unresolved V gene accounts for under half of the shortfall where checked; the remainder is of unknown origin. V and J calls and clone size are given by that table; D and trimming were obtained from the DNA. This sample has 85,000 or so clones in its table, and about 76% of those were observed once. The ten largest clonotypes hold approximately 5% of the sample.

The research as a whole found: Public clonotypes were found to be uncommon and were observed to contract or remain stable during treatment; the increase in clonality was shown to reflect expansion of private clonotypes at ibrutinib response. At ibrutinib response clonality went up, during sustained remission it held steady, and at progression it dropped back toward baseline. Sampling times were not matched between patients in sustained remission and patients whose disease was progressing, and lymph node repertoires were not examined. At baseline, clonality was higher than in age-matched healthy donors and showed a strong correlation with circulating CD8+ T-cell counts.

What the time point label conveys for this sample: 12 months on ibrutinib. Approximately 2 micrograms of genomic DNA were extracted from cryopreserved PBMCs for TCR beta library preparation. Longitudinal blood samples from CLL patients on ibrutinib monotherapy underwent high-throughput TCR beta sequencing. Patients were enrolled in a phase 2 open-label single-center ibrutinib monotherapy trial. The chain is made from TRBV2 and TRBJ1-4, with no confident D gene call. The sequencing used PBMCs, collected after 12 months of ibrutinib treatment. This TCR was sampled from a human donor with chronic lymphocytic leukemia. The DNA sequence is TGTGCCAGCAGTGAATCGGGCGTGTCTGGAGGCAAACTGTTTTTT. Translated, it reads CASSESGVSGGKLFF. The reference TRBV2 and TRBJ1-4 proteins fill in what lies around the CDR3, so the full variable domain reads EPEVTQTPSHQVTQMGQEVILRCVPISNHLYFYWYRQILGQKVEFLVSFYNNEISEKSEIFDDQFSVERPDGSNFTLKIRSTKLEDSAMYFCASSESGVSGGKLFFGSGTQLSVL.